Below, 9 T cell receptor beta chains from the same sample are listed, as sequenced in a study of control samples from healthy donors and cancer patients (dated by TCRdb to the early 2020s). Library preparation used the immunoSEQ multiplex PCR assay. TCRdb carries this immuneACCESS record with in-frame sequences only. Its versions omit some clonotypes, under half of them owing to an unresolved V gene in the studies checked, with the rest unexplained. The sample table contains tens of thousands of clones; only one count was recorded for approximately 89% of them. Less than 6% of the sample comes from the top ten. The material sequenced was PBMCs. Receptors originate from a man aged 55 to 69 with colorectal cancer.

V gene TRBV7-5 combines with J gene TRBJ2-2; the tabulated D call, TRBD1, remains unverified against the DNA. TRBV7-5 is assigned pseudogene status. This CDR3 spans 16 amino acids. Here the CDR3 DNA reads TGTGTCAGAAGCCCAAGGACAGGGGAGAGCACCGGGGAGCTGTTTTTT. This encodes CVRSPRTGESTGELFF.

This clone was detected only once. The V gene is TRBV5-6, the J gene TRBJ1-3; tentative D call: TRBD1 (5 bases). The V end was cut by 4 bases, the J end by 2 bases, with 10 bases between. Germline lookup yields CDR1 SGHDT and CDR2 YYEEEE. The CDR3 spans 14 residues. CDR3 DNA sequence: TGTGCCAGCAGCCCCTTGGGGGCTGGAAACACCATATATTTT. It is translated as CASSPLGAGNTIYF.

This clone has only a few counts. The chain couples TRBV7-9 to TRBJ1-2, with TRBD1 matching over 8 bases. Germline V lookup: CDR1 SEHNR, CDR2 FQNEAQ (reference sequence). The CDR3 covers 15 residues. V lost 4 bases to trimming and J lost 8 bases; unmatched junction nucleotides: 12. CDR3 region: CASSSPTDRGNGYTF. CDR3 bases: TGTGCCAGCAGCTCTCCCACCGACAGGGGTAACGGCTACACCTTC.

This chain joins TRBV7-9 and TRBJ1-1; no clear D gene. Germline V gene data show CDR1 as SEHNR and CDR2 as FQNEAQ (reference sequence). The CDR3 totals 11 residues. V was clipped by 5 bases and J by 0 bases, with 1 base between them. The CDR3 region is CASSMNTEAFF. CDR3 in DNA: TGTGCCAGCAGCATGAACACTGAAGCTTTCTTT.

CDR3 residues: CASSTPPGTGQETQYF. CDR3 DNA sequence: TGTGCCAGTAGTACACCTCCCGGGACAGGGCAAGAGACCCAGTACTTC. The chain links TRBV19 to TRBJ2-5, with 9 bases lining up with TRBD1. CDR1 LNHDA and CDR2 SQIVND come from the germline V gene (reference sequence). This CDR3 comprises 16 residues. The junction had 8 bases not matched to a gene; V was cut back by 4 bases and J by 2 bases.

The rearrangement links TRBV2 to TRBJ2-3, with D possibly matching TRBD2 (5 bases). Germline CDR1 is SNHLY and CDR2 is FYNNEI. This CDR3 is 15 amino acids long. The V and J ends lost 2 bases and 6 bases respectively, with 15 bases between them. CDR3 nucleotide sequence: TGTGCCAGCAGTGAACTAGCAAGCAGGACTGATACGCAGTATTTT. As protein: CASSELASRTDTQYF.

The chain is built from TRBV18 and TRBJ1-5; D is uncertain. The germline CDR1 and CDR2 sequences are KGHSH and LQKENI. The CDR3 totals 14 residues. Trimming shortened V by 3 bases and J by 9 bases, and 15 bases separated the two germline ends. This CDR3 reads CASSPAVAHTPQHF. The CDR3 bases are TGTGCCAGCTCACCGGCAGTCGCGCACACGCCCCAGCATTTT.

The chain combines TRBV7-9 with TRBJ1-4; D is ambiguous. Deletions cut 1 base from V and 14 bases from J, with 11 bases between. There are 12 residues in the CDR3. Germline V lookup: CDR1 SEHNR, CDR2 FQNEAQ (reference sequence). The CDR3 is CASSLESTVLFF. CDR3 DNA sequence: TGTGCCAGCAGCTTAGAGTCCACCGTTCTGTTTTTT. The entire variable domain, with the rest obtained from reference TRBV7-9 and TRBJ1-4, is as follows: DTGVSQNPRHKITKRGQNVTFRCDPISEHNRLYWYRQTLGQGPEFLTYFQNEAQLEKSRLLSDRFSAERPKGSFSTLEIQRTEQGDSAMYLCASSLESTVLFFGSGTQLSVL.

V and J are TRBV4-1 and TRBJ2-2, with D possibly being TRBD2 (6 bases). CDR1 is MGHRA and CDR2 is YSYEKL in the germline V gene. The ends were cut back, 0 bases at V and 6 bases at J, with 14 bases in the middle. The CDR3 consists of 16 residues. CDR3 DNA sequence: TGCGCCAGCAGCCAAGAAGGGGTCGGGGGACCCGGGGAGCTGTTTTTT. It translates to CASSQEGVGGPGELFF.